This TCR beta chain was profiled in a study of tumor and adjacent non-tumor tissue in lung cancer. The overall study: The patients, 10 or so men and roughly 5 women, were about 30 to 76 with stage I to III disease. Study conclusions and caveats: Top 100 clones took a larger repertoire share in normal lung. TCR diversity was significantly greater in tumor than normal lung tissue.

The library came from three nested PCR rounds adapted from ARM-PCR protocols. TCRdb re-analysed the multiplex PCR reads in MiXCR, keeping a single row per CDR3 protein. This table has 70,000 to 90,000 distinct CDR3 sequences, around 80% appearing once. With respect to this clonotype: Its antigen is unknown. Relative to the germline gene, one junction end is altered; a read error may explain this.

The template was RNA from unsorted bulk tissue. More than 3 cm separated this lung sample from the edge of the tumor. This CDR3 is 15 amino acids long. Germline assignment: CDR1 DFQATT and CDR2 SNEGSKA (reference sequence). The origin of this receptor is a man between 60 and 75 years old with non-small cell lung cancer. Material for sequencing was distant non-tumor lung tissue. V gene TRBV20-1 combines with J gene TRBJ1-1, with a weak D call TRBD1 (5 bases). This chain's CDR3 is CSARVPDGTNTESFF. For the CDR3, the DNA is TGCAGTGCTAGAGTCCCCGACGGGACGAACACTGAATCTTTCTTT.